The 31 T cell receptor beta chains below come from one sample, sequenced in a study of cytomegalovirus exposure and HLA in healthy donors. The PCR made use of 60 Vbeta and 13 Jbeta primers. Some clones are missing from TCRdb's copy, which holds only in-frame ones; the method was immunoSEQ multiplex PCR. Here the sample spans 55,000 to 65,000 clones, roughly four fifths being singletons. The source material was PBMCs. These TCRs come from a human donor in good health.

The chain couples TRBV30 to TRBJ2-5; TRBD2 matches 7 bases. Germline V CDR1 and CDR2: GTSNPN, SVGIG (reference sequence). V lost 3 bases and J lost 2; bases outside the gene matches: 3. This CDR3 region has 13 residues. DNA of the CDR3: TGTGCCTGGAGCACGGGGGGTCAAGAGACCCAGTACTTC. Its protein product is CAWSTGGQETQYF.

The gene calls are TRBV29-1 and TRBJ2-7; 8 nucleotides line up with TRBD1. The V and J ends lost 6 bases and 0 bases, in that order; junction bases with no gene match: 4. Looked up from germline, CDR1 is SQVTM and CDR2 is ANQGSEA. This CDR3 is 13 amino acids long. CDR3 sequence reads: CSVWTGNSYEQYF. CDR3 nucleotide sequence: TGCAGCGTGTGGACAGGGAACTCCTACGAGCAGTACTTC.

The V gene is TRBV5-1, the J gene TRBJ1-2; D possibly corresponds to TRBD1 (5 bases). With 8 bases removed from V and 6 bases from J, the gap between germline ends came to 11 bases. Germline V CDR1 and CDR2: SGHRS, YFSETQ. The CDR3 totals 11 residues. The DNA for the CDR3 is TGCGCCAGGGAAACGACAGATGGCTACACCTTC. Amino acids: CARETTDGYTF.

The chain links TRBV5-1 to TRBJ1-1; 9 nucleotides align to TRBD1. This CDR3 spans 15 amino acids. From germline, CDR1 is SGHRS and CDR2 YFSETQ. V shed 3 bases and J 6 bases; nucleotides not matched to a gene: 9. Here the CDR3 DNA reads TGCGCCAGCAGCTCCGCCGGGACAGGGTATTCTGAAGCTTTCTTT. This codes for CASSSAGTGYSEAFF.

CDR3 DNA sequence: TGTGCCAGCAGCTTCGAGGGTGCCTATGGCTACACCTTC. Protein product: CASSFEGAYGYTF. This sequence joins TRBV7-2 and TRBJ1-2; D unclear. The CDR3 extends over 13 amino acids. V was trimmed by 3 bases and J by 4 bases, leaving 9 bases between them. CDR1 is SGHTA, CDR2 FQGNSA, per germline. The full variable domain, completed using reference TRBV7-2 and TRBJ1-2, is GAGVSQSPSNKVTEKGKDVELRCDPISGHTALYWYRQSLGQGLEFLIYFQGNSAPDKSGLPSDRFSAERTGGSVSTLTIQRTQQEDSAVYLCASSFEGAYGYTFGSGTRLTVV.

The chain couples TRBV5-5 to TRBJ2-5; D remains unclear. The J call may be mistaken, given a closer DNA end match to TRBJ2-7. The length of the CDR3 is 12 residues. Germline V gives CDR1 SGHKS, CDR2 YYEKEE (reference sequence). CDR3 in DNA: TGTGCCAGCAGCTTTCCGTTGGGCGAGCAGTACTTC. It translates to CASSFPLGEQYF.

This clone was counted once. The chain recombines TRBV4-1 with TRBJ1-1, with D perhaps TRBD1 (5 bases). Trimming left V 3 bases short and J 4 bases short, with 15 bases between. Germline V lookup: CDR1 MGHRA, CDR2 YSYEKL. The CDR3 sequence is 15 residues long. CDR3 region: CASSQGQGIRTEAFF. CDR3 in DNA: TGCGCCAGCAGCCAGGGGCAAGGGATTCGCACTGAAGCTTTCTTT.

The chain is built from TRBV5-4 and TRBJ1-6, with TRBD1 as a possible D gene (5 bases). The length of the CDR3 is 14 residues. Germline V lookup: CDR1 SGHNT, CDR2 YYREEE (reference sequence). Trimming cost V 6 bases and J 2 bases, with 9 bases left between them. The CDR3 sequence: CASNKGTYNSPLHF. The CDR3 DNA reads TGTGCCAGCAATAAGGGGACCTATAATTCACCCCTCCACTTT.

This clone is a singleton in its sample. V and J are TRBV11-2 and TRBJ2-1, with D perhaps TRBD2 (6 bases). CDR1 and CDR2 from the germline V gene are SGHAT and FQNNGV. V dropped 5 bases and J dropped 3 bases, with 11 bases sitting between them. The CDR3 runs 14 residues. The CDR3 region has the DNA TGTGCCAGCAGCACGGGACTCATCTACAATGAGCAGTTCTTC. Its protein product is CASSTGLIYNEQFF.

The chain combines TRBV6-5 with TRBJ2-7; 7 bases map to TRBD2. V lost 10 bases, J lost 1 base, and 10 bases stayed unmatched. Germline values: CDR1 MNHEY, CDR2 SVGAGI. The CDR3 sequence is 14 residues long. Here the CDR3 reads CATSRPGGSYEQYF. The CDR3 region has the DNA TGTGCCACCTCCCGGCCGGGGGGTTCCTACGAGCAGTACTTC.

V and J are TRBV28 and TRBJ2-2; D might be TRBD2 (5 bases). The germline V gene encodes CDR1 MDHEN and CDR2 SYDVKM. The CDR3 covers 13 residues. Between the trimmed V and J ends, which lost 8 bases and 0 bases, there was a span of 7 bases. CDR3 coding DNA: TGTGCCAGCTCCGGGACGAACACCGGGGAGCTGTTTTTT. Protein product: CASSGTNTGELFF.

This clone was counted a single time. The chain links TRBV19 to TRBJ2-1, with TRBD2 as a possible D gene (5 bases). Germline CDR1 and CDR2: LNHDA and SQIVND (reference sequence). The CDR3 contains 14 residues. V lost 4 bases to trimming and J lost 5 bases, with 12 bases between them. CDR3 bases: TGTGCCAGTAGTAGAGGGATACGGGACAATGAGCAGTTCTTC. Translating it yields CASSRGIRDNEQFF.

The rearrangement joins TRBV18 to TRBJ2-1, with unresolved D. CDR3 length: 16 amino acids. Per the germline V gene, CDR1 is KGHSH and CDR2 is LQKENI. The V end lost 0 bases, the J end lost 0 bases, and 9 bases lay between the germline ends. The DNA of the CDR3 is TGTGCCAGCTCACCACCCGATCGGAGCTCCTACAATGAGCAGTTCTTC. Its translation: CASSPPDRSSYNEQFF.

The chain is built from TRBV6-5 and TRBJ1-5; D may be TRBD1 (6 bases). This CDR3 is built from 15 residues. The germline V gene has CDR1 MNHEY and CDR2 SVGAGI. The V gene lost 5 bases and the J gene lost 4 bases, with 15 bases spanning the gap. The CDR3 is CASSVTGIGNQPQHF. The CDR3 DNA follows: TGTGCCAGCAGTGTCACAGGGATTGGGAATCAGCCCCAGCATTTT.

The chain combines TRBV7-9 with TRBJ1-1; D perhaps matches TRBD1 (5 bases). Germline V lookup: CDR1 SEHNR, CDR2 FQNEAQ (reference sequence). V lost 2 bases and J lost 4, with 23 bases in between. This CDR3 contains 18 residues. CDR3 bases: TGTGCCAGCAGCTTACCCGTTTTTTCGGGGGGAACGGGCACTGAAGCTTTCTTT. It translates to CASSLPVFSGGTGTEAFF.

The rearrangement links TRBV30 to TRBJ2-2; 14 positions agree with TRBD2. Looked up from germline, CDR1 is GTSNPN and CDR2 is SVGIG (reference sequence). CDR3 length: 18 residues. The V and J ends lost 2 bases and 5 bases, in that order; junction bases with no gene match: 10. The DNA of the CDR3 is TGTGCCTGGAGTCCGACTAGCGGGAGGGCCCATCCTACCGGGGAGCTGTTTTTT. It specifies CAWSPTSGRAHPTGELFF.

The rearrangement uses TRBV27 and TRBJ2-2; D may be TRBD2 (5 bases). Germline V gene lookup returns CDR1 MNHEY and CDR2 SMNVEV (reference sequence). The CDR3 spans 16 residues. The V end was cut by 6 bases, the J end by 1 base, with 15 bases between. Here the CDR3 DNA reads TGTGCCAGCAGCCCGAGCTACGGGGAGAACACCGGGGAGCTGTTTTTT. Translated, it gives CASSPSYGENTGELFF.

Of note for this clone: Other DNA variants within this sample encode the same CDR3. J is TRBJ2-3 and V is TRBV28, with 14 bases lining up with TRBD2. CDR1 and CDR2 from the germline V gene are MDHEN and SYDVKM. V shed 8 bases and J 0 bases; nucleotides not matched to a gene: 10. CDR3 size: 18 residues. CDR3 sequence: CASGGLAGGMGSTDTQYF. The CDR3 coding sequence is TGTGCCAGCGGTGGACTAGCGGGGGGTATGGGTAGCACAGATACGCAGTATTTT.

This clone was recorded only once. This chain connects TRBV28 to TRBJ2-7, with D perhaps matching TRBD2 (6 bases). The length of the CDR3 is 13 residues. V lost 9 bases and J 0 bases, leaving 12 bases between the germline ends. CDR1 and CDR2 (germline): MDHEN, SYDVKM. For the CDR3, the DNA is TGTGCCAGTGTTAGCGGCAACTCCTACGAGCAGTACTTC. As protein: CASVSGNSYEQYF.

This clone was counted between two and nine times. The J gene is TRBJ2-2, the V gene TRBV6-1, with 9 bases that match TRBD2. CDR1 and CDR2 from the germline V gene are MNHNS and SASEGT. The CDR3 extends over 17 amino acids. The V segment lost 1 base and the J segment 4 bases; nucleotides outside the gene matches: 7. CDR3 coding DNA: TGTGCCAGCAGTGAAGATGCGGGAGGGCCGGGCACCGGGGAGCTGTTTTTT. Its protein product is CASSEDAGGPGTGELFF.

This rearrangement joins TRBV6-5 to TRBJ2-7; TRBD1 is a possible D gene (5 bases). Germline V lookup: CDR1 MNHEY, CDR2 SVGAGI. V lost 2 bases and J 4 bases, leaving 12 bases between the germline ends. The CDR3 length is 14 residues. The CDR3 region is CASSYAGRTYEQYF. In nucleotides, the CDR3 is TGTGCCAGCAGTTACGCAGGGCGGACGTACGAGCAGTACTTC.

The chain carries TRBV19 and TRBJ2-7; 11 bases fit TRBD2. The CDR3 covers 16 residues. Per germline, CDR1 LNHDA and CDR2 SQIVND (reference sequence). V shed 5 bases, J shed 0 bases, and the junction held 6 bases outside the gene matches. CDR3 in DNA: TGTGCCAGTAGTCCGTTAGCGGGAGGGGTCTCCTACGAGCAGTACTTC. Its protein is CASSPLAGGVSYEQYF.

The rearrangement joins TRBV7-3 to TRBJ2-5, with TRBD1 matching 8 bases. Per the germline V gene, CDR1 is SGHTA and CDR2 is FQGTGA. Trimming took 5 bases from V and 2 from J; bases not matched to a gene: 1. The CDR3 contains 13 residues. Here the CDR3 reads CASSGQGQETQYF. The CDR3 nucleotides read TGTGCCAGCAGCGGACAGGGTCAAGAGACCCAGTACTTC.

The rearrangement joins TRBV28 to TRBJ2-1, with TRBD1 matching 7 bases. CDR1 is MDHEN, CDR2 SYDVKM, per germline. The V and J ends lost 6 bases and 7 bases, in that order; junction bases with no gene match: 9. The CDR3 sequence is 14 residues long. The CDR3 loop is CASRAGGGNNEQFF. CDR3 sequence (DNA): TGTGCCAGCAGAGCAGGGGGTGGTAATAATGAGCAGTTCTTC.

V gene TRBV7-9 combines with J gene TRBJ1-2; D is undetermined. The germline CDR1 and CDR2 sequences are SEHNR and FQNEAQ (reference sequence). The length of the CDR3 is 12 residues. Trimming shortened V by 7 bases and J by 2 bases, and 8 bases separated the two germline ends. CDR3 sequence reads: CASKLENYGYTF. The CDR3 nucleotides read TGTGCCAGCAAACTAGAAAACTATGGCTACACCTTC.

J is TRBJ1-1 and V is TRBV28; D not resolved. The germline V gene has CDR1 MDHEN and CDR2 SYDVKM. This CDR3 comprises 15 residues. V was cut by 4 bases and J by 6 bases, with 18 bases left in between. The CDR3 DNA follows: TGTGCCAGCAGTTACTCGACAAGGATCTTCGCTGAAGCTTTCTTT. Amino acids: CASSYSTRIFAEAFF.

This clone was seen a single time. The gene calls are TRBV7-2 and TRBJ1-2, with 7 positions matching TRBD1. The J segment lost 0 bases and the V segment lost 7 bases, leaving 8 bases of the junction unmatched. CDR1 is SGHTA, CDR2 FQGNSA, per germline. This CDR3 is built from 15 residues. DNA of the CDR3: TGTGCCAGCACCCGAGGACAGGCGGCTAACTATGGCTACACCTTC. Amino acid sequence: CASTRGQAANYGYTF.

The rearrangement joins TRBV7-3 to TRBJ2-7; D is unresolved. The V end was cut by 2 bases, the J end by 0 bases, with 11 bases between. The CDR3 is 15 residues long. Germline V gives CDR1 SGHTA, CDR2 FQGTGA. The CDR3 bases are TGTGCCAGCAGCTTATTTGGCGGAAACTCCTACGAGCAGTACTTC. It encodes CASSLFGGNSYEQYF.

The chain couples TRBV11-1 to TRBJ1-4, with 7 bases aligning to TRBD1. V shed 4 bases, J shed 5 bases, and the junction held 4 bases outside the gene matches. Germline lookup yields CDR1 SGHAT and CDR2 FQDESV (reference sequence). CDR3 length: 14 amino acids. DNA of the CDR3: TGTGCCAGCAGCTGGACAGGACGAAATGAAAAACTGTTTTTT. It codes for CASSWTGRNEKLFF.

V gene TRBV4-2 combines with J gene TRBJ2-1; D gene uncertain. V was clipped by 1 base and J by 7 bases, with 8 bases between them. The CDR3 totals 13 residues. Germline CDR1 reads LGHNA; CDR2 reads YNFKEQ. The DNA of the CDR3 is TGTGCCAGCAGCCAAGGACGGGTGAATGAGCAGTTCTTC. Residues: CASSQGRVNEQFF.

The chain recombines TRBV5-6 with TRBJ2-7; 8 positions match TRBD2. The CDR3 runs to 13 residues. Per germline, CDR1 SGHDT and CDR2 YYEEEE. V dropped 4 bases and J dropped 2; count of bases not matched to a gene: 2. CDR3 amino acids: CASSPGLAYEQYF. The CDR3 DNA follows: TGTGCCAGCAGCCCGGGACTAGCCTACGAGCAGTACTTC.